Listed below are T cell receptor beta chains from one sample, sequenced in a study of blood T cell repertoires in COVID-19. Assay used: immunoSEQ multiplex PCR; TCRdb lists only in-frame clones, some missing. The sample yields hundreds of thousands of clones, around 85% seen once. Material: PBMCs or T cells enriched from blood (not recorded which). The receptor set was obtained from a woman in her twenties or thirties who had been exposed to COVID-19. CDR3s include the opening cysteine and the closing phenylalanine or tryptophan. The D gene is left open where the match is weak. Clone size is given for some rows only: seen once, a few or many times, or a class if the clone is expanded.

j_gene,v_gene,d_gene,abundance,CDR3aa,CDR3nt
TRBJ2-7,TRBV5-1,NA,NA,CASSTDRPEYEQYF,TGCGCCAGCAGCACTGACAGGCCTGAGTACGAGCAGTACTTC
TRBJ1-1,TRBV2,NA,NA,CASRAYSNTEAFF,TGTGCCAGCAGGGCATATTCGAACACTGAAGCTTTCTTT
TRBJ2-7,TRBV12-3/TRBV12-4,TRBD1,NA,CASTRGLDEQYF,TGTGCCAGCACCAGGGGGCTCGACGAGCAGTACTTC
TRBJ2-6,TRBV5-1,NA,NA,CASSSDGLSGANVLTF,TGCGCCAGCAGTTCGGACGGACTCTCTGGGGCCAACGTCCTGACTTTC
TRBJ1-4,TRBV7-2,TRBD1,NA,CASSLATGTGNEKLFF,TGTGCCAGCAGCTTAGCCACCGGGACAGGGAATGAAAAACTGTTTTTT
TRBJ2-4,TRBV30,NA,NA,CAWTPRSGLQNIQYF,TGTGCCTGGACTCCACGATCGGGACTCCAAAACATTCAGTACTTC
TRBJ1-6,TRBV27,TRBD1,once,CASSTPGQGLPPLHF,TGTGCCAGCAGTACCCCGGGACAGGGTTTACCGCCCCTCCACTTT
TRBJ2-7,TRBV19,NA,NA,CASSIGGTYEQYF,TGTGCCAGTAGTATCGGGGGTACCTACGAGCAGTACTTC
TRBJ2-7,TRBV14,NA,NA,CASSQLGSSSYEQYF,TGTGCCAGCAGCCAGCTGGGCAGCAGCTCCTACGAGCAGTACTTC
TRBJ1-6,TRBV5-5,TRBD1,NA,CASTGTGDSPLHF,TGTGCCAGCACCGGGACAGGGGATTCACCCCTCCACTTT
TRBJ2-2,TRBV6-5,TRBD1,NA,CASRTGYVSGELFF,TGTGCCAGCCGGACAGGGTATGTGTCCGGGGAGCTGTTTTTT
TRBJ1-6,TRBV5-1,TRBD1,NA,CASSQEGAQSSYNSPLHF,TGCGCCAGCAGCCAGGAGGGGGCCCAAAGCTCCTATAATTCACCCCTCCACTTT
TRBJ1-3,TRBV4-2,NA,NA,CASSQGIQGGNTIYF,TGTGCCAGCAGCCAAGGCATACAGGGAGGAAACACCATATATTTT
TRBJ2-3,TRBV28,TRBD2,NA,CASSHSGLAGVTDTQYF,TGTGCCAGCAGTCACTCCGGACTAGCGGGGGTTACAGATACGCAGTATTTT
TRBJ2-3,TRBV5-1,NA,NA,CASSTGGARSTDTQYF,TGCGCCAGCAGCACCGGCGGCGCACGTAGCACAGATACGCAGTATTTT
TRBJ1-2,TRBV19,TRBD1,NA,CASKFGTGIVEADGYTF,TGTGCCAGTAAATTCGGGACAGGTATAGTGGAGGCGGATGGCTACACCTTC
TRBJ1-5,TRBV4-1,NA,NA,CASSGGEQVYSNQPQHF,TGCGCCAGCAGCGGAGGGGAACAGGTGTATAGCAATCAGCCCCAGCATTTT
TRBJ2-4,TRBV5-4,TRBD2,once,CASSPHASGRGNIQYF,TGTGCCAGCAGCCCCCACGCTAGCGGGAGAGGAAACATTCAGTACTTC
TRBJ1-1,TRBV9,NA,NA,CASSATTGWSTEAFF,TGTGCCAGCAGCGCAACGACGGGGTGGAGCACTGAAGCTTTCTTT
TRBJ2-7,TRBV9,TRBD2,NA,CASSAGLAGGSSYEQYF,TGTGCCAGCAGCGCAGGACTAGCGGGAGGCTCCTCCTACGAGCAGTACTTC
TRBJ2-5,TRBV20-1,TRBD2,NA,CSASIGGAQETQYF,TGCAGTGCTAGTATCGGGGGGGCTCAAGAGACCCAGTACTTC
TRBJ1-6,TRBV4-2,TRBD1,NA,CASSQPQGAYSPLHF,TGTGCCAGCAGCCAACCGCAGGGGGCCTACTCACCCCTCCACTTT
TRBJ1-2,TRBV20-1,NA,NA,CSAQTSYGYTF,TGCAGTGCCCAGACTTCCTATGGCTACACCTTC
TRBJ2-3,TRBV5-1,NA,NA,CASSQTSGGVHTDTQYF,TGCGCCAGCAGCCAGACTTCAGGCGGGGTACACACAGATACGCAGTATTTT
TRBJ2-1,TRBV28,TRBD2,NA,CASSPAGLAGAHTKTPALFF,TGTGCCAGCAGCCCCGCCGGACTAGCGGGGGCGCACACTAAAACTCCTGCGCTGTTCTTC
TRBJ1-4,TRBV6-5,TRBD1,NA,CASSNRGANEKLFF,TGTGCCAGCAGTAACAGGGGAGCTAATGAAAAACTGTTTTTT
TRBJ2-5,TRBV19,TRBD2,NA,CASSIRPGGPETQYF,TGTGCCAGTAGTATTCGGCCGGGGGGGCCCGAGACCCAGTACTTC
TRBJ1-5,TRBV4-1,NA,NA,CASSQEDSSNQPQHF,TGCGCCAGCAGCCAAGAGGACAGTAGCAATCAGCCCCAGCATTTT
TRBJ2-3,TRBV28,NA,NA,CASSYYGSSDTQYF,TGTGCCAGCAGTTATTATGGCAGTTCAGATACGCAGTATTTT